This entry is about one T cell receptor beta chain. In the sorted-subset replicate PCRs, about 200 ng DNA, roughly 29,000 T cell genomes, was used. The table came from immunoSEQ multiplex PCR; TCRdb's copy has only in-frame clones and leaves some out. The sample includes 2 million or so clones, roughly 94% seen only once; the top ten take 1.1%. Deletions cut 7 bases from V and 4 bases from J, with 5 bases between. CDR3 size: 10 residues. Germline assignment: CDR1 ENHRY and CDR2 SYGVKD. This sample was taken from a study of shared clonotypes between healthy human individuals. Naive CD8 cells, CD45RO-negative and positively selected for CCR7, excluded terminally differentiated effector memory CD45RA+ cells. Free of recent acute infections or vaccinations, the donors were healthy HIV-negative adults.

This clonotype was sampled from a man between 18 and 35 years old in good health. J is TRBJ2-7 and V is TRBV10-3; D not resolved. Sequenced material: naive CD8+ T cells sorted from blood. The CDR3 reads CAIKGYEQYF. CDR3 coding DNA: TGTGCCATCAAAGGGTACGAGCAGTACTTC.